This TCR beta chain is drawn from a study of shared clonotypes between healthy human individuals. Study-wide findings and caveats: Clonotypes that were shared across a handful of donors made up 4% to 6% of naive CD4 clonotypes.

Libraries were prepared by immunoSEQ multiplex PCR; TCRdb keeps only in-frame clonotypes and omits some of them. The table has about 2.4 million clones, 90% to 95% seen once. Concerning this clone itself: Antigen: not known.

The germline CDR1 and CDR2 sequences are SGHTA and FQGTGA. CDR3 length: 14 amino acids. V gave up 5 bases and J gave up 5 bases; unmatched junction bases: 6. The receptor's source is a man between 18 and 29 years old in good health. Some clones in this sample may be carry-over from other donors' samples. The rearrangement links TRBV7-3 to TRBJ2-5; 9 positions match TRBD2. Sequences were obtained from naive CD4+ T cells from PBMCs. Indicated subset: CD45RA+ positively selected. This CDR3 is CASSPSGRRETQYF. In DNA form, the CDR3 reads TGTGCCAGCAGCCCGAGCGGGAGGCGGGAGACCCAGTACTTC. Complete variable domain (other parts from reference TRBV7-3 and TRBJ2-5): GAGVSQTPSNKVTEKGKYVELRCDPISGHTALYWYRQSLGQGPEFLIYFQGTGAADDSGLPNDRFFAVRPEGSVSTLKIQRTERGDSAVYLCASSPSGRRETQYFGPGTRLLVL.